This T cell receptor (beta chain) was sequenced for a study of blood T cell repertoires in COVID-19. Sequencing used immunoSEQ multiplex PCR; TCRdb keeps in-frame clones, though not all of them. The profile shows 140,000 to 150,000 clones, 84% of them singletons. The origin of this receptor is a man younger than 40 with COVID-19, enrolled during active disease. The sample was peripheral blood.

The CDR3 sequence is CASSYSPAGPYEQYF. The CDR3 region has the DNA TGTGCCAGCAGTTACTCGCCAGCGGGGCCCTACGAGCAGTACTTC. The chain couples TRBV6-5 to TRBJ2-7; 7 bases fit TRBD2. The CDR3 length is 15 residues. J lost 2 bases, V lost 0 bases, and 4 bases had no gene match. Germline V gene data show CDR1 as MNHEY and CDR2 as SVGAGI.